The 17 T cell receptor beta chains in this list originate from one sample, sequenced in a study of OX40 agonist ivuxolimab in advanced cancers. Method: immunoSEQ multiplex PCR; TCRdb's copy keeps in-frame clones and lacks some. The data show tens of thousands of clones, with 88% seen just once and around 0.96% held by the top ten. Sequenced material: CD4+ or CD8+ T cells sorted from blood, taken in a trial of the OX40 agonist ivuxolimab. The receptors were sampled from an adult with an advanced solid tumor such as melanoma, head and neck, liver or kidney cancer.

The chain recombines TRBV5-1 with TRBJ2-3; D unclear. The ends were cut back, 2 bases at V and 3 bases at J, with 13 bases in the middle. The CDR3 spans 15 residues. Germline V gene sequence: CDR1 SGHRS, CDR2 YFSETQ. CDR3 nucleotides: TGCGCCAGCAGCTTAGAGCAGATAGGGACAGATACGCAGTATTTT. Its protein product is CASSLEQIGTDTQYF.

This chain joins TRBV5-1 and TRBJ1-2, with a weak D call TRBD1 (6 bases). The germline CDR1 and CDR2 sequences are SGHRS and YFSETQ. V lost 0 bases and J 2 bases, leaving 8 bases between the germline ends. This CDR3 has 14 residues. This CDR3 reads CASSLGDTNYGYTF. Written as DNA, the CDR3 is TGCGCCAGCAGCTTGGGGGACACCAACTATGGCTACACCTTC. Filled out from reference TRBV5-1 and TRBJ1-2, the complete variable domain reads KAGVTQTPRYLIKTRGQQVTLSCSPISGHRSVSWYQQTPGQGLQFLFEYFSETQRNKGNFPGRFSGRQFSNSRSEMNVSTLELGDSALYLCASSLGDTNYGYTFGSGTRLTVV.

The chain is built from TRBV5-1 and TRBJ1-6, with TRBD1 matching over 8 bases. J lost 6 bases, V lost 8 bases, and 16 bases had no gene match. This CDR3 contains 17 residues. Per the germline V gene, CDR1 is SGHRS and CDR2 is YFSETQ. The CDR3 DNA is TGCGCCAGTCATTCCGGGACAGGAGACACCTTTAATTCACCCCTCCACTTT. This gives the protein CASHSGTGDTFNSPLHF. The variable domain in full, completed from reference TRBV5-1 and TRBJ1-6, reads KAGVTQTPRYLIKTRGQQVTLSCSPISGHRSVSWYQQTPGQGLQFLFEYFSETQRNKGNFPGRFSGRQFSNSRSEMNVSTLELGDSALYLCASHSGTGDTFNSPLHFGNGTRLTVT.

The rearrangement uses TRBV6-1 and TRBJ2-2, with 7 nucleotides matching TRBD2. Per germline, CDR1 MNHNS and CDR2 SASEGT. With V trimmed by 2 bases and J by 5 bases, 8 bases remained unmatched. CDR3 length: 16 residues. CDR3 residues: CASSERAGVGTGELFF. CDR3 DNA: TGTGCCAGCAGTGAAAGGGCGGGAGTGGGTACCGGGGAGCTGTTTTTT.

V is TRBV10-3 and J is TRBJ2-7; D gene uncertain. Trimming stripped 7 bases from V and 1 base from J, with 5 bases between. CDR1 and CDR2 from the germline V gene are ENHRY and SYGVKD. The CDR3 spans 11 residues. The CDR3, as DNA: TGTGCCATCAAAAATTCCTACGAGCAGTACTTC. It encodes CAIKNSYEQYF.

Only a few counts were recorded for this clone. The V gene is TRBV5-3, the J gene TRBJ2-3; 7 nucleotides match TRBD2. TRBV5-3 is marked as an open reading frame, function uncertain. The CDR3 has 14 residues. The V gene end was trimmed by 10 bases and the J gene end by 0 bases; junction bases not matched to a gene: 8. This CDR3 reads CARHFGGSTDTQYF. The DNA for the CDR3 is TGTGCCCGACACTTCGGGGGGAGCACAGATACGCAGTATTTT.

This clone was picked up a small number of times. The CDR3: CASSVGTGTNQYGYTF. CDR3 bases: TGCGCCAGCAGCGTCGGGACAGGAACAAACCAATATGGCTACACCTTC. The V call is TRBV5-1, the J call TRBJ1-2; 8 bases match TRBD1. CDR1 is SGHRS, CDR2 YFSETQ, per germline. CDR3 length: 16 amino acids. J was trimmed by 5 bases and V by 4 bases; bases with no gene match: 13.

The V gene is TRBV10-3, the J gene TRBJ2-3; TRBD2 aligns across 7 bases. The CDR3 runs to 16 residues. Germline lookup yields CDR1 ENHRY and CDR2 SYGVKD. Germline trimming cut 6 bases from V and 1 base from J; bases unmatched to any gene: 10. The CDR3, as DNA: TGTGCCATCAGCACCCTAGCGGACCACGGCACAGATACGCAGTATTTT. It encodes CAISTLADHGTDTQYF.

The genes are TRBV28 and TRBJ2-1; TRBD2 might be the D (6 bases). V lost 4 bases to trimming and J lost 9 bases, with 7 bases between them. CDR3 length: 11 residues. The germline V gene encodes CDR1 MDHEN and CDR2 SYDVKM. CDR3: CASSSGSEQFF. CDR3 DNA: TGTGCCAGCAGTTCCGGGAGTGAGCAGTTCTTC.

CDR3 loop: CASTGFSTFSGANVLTF. The CDR3 DNA reads as TGTGCCAGCACGGGATTTTCTACCTTCTCTGGGGCCAACGTCCTGACTTTC. The J gene is TRBJ2-6, the V gene TRBV28; tentatively, D is TRBD2 (5 bases). Germline CDR1 and CDR2: MDHEN and SYDVKM. The CDR3 sequence is 17 residues long. Trimming took 7 bases from V and 0 from J, leaving 16 bases between them.

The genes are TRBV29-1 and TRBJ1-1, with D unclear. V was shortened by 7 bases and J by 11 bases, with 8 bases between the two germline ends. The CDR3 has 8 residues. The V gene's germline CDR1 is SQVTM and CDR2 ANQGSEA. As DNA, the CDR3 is TGCAGCGCCGACCGTGCTTTCTTT. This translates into CSADRAFF.

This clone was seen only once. CDR3 coding DNA: TGCGCCAGCAGCTTGGCCGTGGGGCGCGCATTAGAGACCCAGTACTTC. This gives the protein CASSLAVGRALETQYF. The genes are TRBV5-1 and TRBJ2-5; D is perhaps TRBD1 (5 bases). Germline V CDR1 and CDR2: SGHRS, YFSETQ. The CDR3 extends over 16 amino acids. The V gene lost 0 bases and the J gene lost 4 bases, with 16 bases spanning the gap.

The CDR3 spells CASSQDWGNSVAKNIQYF. The CDR3, as DNA: TGTGCCAGCAGCCAAGATTGGGGAAACTCGGTAGCCAAAAACATTCAGTACTTC. The chain joins TRBV4-2 to TRBJ2-4; no firm D call. Per germline, CDR1 LGHNA and CDR2 YNFKEQ. The CDR3 consists of 18 residues. Trimming removed 0 bases from V and 0 bases from J, with 15 bases in between.

This chain's CDR3 is CASSTLADQETQYF. For the CDR3, the DNA is TGCGCCAGCAGCACTCTAGCGGACCAAGAGACCCAGTACTTC. The rearrangement uses TRBV4-1 and TRBJ2-5, with TRBD2 matching over 7 bases. CDR3 length: 14 amino acids. Losses at the gene ends were 5 bases for V and 0 bases for J; bases not matched to a gene: 3. CDR1 MGHRA and CDR2 YSYEKL come from the germline V gene.

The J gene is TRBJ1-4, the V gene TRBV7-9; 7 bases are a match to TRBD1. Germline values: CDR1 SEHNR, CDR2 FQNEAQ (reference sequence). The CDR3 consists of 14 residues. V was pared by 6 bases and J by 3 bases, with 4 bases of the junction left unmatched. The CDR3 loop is CASSPGTANEKLFF. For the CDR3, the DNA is TGTGCCAGCAGTCCCGGGACAGCTAATGAAAAACTGTTTTTT.

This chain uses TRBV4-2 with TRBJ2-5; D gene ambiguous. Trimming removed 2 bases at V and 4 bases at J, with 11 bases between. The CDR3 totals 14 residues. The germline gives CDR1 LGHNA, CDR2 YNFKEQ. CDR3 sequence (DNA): TGTGCCAGCAGCCAACCCGAAAAGGCAGAGACCCAGTACTTC. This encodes CASSQPEKAETQYF.

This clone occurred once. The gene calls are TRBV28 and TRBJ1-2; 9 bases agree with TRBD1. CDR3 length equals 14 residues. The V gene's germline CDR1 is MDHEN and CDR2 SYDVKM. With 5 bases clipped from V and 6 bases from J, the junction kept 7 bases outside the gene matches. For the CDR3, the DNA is TGTGCCAGCAGTCACCCGGGACAGGGAGATGGCTACACCTTC. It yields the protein CASSHPGQGDGYTF.